This T cell receptor (beta chain) was recorded in a study of blood T cell repertoires in COVID-19. The CDR3 covers 13 residues. Between the trimmed V and J ends, which lost 0 bases and 7 bases, there was a span of 7 bases. The germline CDR1 and CDR2 sequences are MNHNS and SASEGT. In the authors' workflow: For nucleated cells, counts were estimated from reference gene primer amplification. The table came from immunoSEQ multiplex PCR; TCRdb's copy has only in-frame clones and leaves some out. V, J and clone size reflect that table, while D and trimming were determined from the DNA. The table shows some 210,000 clones, with 80% occurring only once.

This TCR was sampled from a man aged 25-45 years with acute COVID-19. Sequenced sample: PBMCs or T cells enriched from blood (not recorded which). The chain links TRBV6-1 to TRBJ1-5, with D unclear. The CDR3 bases are TGTGCCAGCAGTGAAGCGGTGGGCCAGCCCCAGCATTTT. This gives the protein CASSEAVGQPQHF.